This T cell receptor (beta chain) appears in the sequencing data of a study of blood T cell repertoires in COVID-19. As for the study in general: T cells, B-cell-depleted T cells, or PBMCs supplied cDNA or gDNA.

CDR3 length equals 15 residues. Germline CDR1 reads LNHDA; CDR2 reads SQIVND (reference sequence). V shed 0 bases and J shed 6 bases, with 12 bases lying between them. In the original analysis: Counts of nucleated cells, estimated from reference gene primer amplification, were obtained. Profiled with immunoSEQ multiplex PCR; TCRdb holds only in-frame clones, not every one. V, J and clone size reflect that table, while D and trimming were determined from the DNA. The repertoire holds approximately 30,000 clones, with 85% as singletons. The clonotype comes from a human donor with acute or convalescent COVID-19. The donor label of this sample is uncertain. The sample comprised peripheral blood. This chain joins TRBV19 and TRBJ1-5; D is possibly TRBD1 (5 bases). CDR3 DNA: TGTGCCAGTAGTATAGAGGCAGGGCGCGGTCAGCCCCAGCATTTT. Translating it yields CASSIEAGRGQPQHF.